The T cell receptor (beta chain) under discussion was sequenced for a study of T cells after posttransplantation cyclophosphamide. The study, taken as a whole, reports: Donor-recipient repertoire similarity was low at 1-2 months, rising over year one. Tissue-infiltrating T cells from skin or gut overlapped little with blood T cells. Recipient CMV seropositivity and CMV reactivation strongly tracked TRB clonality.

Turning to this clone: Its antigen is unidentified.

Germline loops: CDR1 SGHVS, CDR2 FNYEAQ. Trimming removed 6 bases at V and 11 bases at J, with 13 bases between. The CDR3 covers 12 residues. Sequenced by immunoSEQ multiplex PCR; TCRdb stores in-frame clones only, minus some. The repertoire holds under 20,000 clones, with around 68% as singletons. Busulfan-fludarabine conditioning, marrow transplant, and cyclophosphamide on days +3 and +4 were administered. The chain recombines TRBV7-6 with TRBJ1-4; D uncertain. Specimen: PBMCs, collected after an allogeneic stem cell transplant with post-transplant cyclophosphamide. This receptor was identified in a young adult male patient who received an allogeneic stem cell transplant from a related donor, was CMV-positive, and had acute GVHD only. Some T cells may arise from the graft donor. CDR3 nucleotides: TGTGCCAGCAGATTAAGTCCGGGGAAACTGTTTTTT. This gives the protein CASRLSPGKLFF.